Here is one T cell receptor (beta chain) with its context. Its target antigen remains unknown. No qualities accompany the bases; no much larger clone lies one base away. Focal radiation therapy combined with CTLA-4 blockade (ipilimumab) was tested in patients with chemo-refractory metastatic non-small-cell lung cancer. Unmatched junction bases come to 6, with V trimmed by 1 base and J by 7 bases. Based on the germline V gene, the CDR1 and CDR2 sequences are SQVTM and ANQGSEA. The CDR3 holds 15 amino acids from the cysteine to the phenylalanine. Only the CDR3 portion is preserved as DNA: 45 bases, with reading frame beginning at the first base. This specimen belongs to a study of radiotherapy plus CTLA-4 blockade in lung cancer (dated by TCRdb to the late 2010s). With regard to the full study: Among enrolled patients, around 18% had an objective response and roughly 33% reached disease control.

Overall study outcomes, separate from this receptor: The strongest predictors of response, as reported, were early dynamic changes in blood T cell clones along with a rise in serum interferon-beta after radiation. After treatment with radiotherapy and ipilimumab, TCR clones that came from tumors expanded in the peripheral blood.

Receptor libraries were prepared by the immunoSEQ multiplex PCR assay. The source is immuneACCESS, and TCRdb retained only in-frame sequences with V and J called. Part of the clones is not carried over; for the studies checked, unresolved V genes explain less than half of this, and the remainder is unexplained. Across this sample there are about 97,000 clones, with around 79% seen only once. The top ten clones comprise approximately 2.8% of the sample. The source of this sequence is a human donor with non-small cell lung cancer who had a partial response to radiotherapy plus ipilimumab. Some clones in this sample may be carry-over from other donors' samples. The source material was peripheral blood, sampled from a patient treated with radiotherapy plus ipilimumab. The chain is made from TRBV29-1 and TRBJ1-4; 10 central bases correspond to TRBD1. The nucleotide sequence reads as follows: TGCAGCGTTGAAGGCCCGGACAGGGGGATTGAAAAACTGTTTTTT. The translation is CSVEGPDRGIEKLFF.